This TCR beta chain derives from a study of monozygotic twins with cystic fibrosis. Assay: immunoSEQ multiplex PCR; the TCRdb copy retains only in-frame clones and omits some. The table has 30,000 or so clones, approximately 96% seen once. V shed 0 bases and J 5 bases; nucleotides not matched to a gene: 1. CDR3 length equals 15 residues. CDR1 is MNHNY and CDR2 is SVGAGI in the germline V gene (reference sequence). This sequence was found in a girl aged 2 to 10 with cystic fibrosis. The J gene is TRBJ1-6, the V gene TRBV6-6; 7 nucleotides line up with TRBD1. Sequenced sample: blood. The CDR3 protein is CASSYSTGNNSPLHF. CDR3 coding DNA: TGTGCCAGCAGTTACTCGACAGGGAATAATTCACCCCTCCACTTT.